Here is one TCR beta chain with its context. The target antigen is unknown. The data stem from a study of cytomegalovirus exposure and HLA in healthy donors. Study results and caveats: TCR beta chain V- and J-gene trimming was linked, in a later analysis, to a missense variant in DCLRE1C. Associated with HLA alleles at 0.05 false discovery rate in a later analysis were 17,000 or so TCR beta sequences.

The CDR3 covers 14 residues. The V and J ends lost 2 bases and 6 bases respectively, with 10 bases between them. Germline V gene lookup returns CDR1 KGHSH and CDR2 LQKENI. Researchers ran the PCR with 60 Vbeta and 13 Jbeta primers. Profiling relied on immunoSEQ multiplex PCR, and the TCRdb table lists in-frame clones only, not all of them. Of about 130,000 clones in the sample, about 66% were seen once. The clonotype originates from a human donor in good health. Sequenced material: PBMCs. J is TRBJ1-4 and V is TRBV18, with D hard to call. CDR3: CASSPSTDYEKLFF. The CDR3, as DNA: TGTGCCAGCTCACCATCTACCGATTATGAAAAACTGTTTTTT.